This T cell receptor (beta chain) was sequenced in a study of early T cells in non-severe SARS-CoV-2 infection. The V end lost 6 bases, the J end lost 0 bases, and 15 bases lay between the germline ends. CDR3 size: 15 residues. CDR1 is DFQATT and CDR2 is SNEGSKA in the germline V gene (reference sequence). Study-wide points: Using VDJdb, the matching emphasized anti-spike CD8 responses while missing private and CD4 specificities.

One entry per CDR3 protein, called by TCRdb with MiXCR from the 5' RACE reads. Of nearly 95,000 distinct CDR3 sequences listed, around a sixth are singletons. This clonotype appeared many times. The antigen is unknown. Sequenced here: whole blood, sampled at baseline. The TCR comes from an adult who was a healthcare worker with PCR-confirmed SARS-CoV-2 infection or an uninfected control (not recorded which). The chain joins TRBV20-1 to TRBJ2-1; the D is unclear. In DNA form, the CDR3 reads TGCAGTGCCCAGTCCGATCGTAGCTCCTACAATGAGCAGTTCTTC. Its protein product is CSAQSDRSSYNEQFF.